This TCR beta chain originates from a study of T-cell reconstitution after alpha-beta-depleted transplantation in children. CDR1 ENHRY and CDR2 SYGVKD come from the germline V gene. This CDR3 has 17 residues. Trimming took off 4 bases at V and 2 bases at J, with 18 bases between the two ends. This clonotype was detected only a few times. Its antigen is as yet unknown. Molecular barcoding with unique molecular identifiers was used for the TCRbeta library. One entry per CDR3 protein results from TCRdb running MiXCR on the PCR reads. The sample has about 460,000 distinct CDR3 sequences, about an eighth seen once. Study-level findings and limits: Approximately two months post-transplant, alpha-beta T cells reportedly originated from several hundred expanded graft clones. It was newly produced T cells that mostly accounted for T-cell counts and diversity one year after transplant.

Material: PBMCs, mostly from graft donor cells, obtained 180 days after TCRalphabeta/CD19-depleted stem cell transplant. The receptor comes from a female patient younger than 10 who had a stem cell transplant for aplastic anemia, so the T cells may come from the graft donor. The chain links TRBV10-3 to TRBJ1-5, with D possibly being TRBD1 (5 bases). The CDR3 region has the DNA TGTGCCATCAGTGGAACCGGGACCGCCGGGGGCAATCAGCCCCAGCATTTT. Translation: CAISGTGTAGGNQPQHF.